This T cell receptor beta chain is drawn from a study of blood T cells in healthy people across ages. Study findings and constraints: Expanded clonotype changes were possibly confounded by unknown donor CMV status. Measured against age, TCR beta diversity per million T cells decreased in a roughly linear manner.

Alongside a J-beta primer mix, a sample-barcoded 5' primer served in a second PCR lasting about 7 to 11 cycles. TCRdb itself ran the 5' RACE reads through MiXCR, one entry per CDR3 protein. The sample contains 900,000 to 950,000 distinct CDR3 sequences, about 29% of which appear only once. This CDR3 has 15 residues. The trim removed 2 bases at V and 3 bases at J, leaving 7 bases unmatched. The germline V gene encodes CDR1 SGHKS and CDR2 YYEKEE (reference sequence). Each sample gave at least 6.5 million isolated PBMCs. With regard to this clonotype: As yet, its antigen is unknown.

The sample also formed part of further work on T cells of mothers and their children.

This TCR derives from a woman in her thirties or forties in good health. The sequenced sample consisted of blood. This sequence joins TRBV5-5 and TRBJ2-7, with 8 bases identical to TRBD1. The CDR3 loop is CASSFSGTGLYEQYF. In DNA, the CDR3 is TGTGCCAGCAGCTTTTCCGGGACAGGCCTCTACGAGCAGTACTTC.